These T cell receptor beta chains were read from a single sample in a study of blood T cell repertoires in COVID-19. Using immunoSEQ multiplex PCR, the repertoire was profiled, and TCRdb retains in-frame clones only, with some absent. The sample lists 250,000 or so clones, approximately 84% occurring once. Material for sequencing was PBMCs or T cells enriched from blood (not recorded which). These receptors all come from a woman in her fifties or sixties who had been exposed to COVID-19. Both conserved end residues are part of each CDR3. Fields, in order: clone size, D gene, J gene, V gene, CDR3 protein, CDR3 DNA. D genes are given only for firm matches. Not all rows give a size; the values are once, few, many and, for expanded clones, a class.

>many|TRBD2|TRBJ2-3|TRBV12-3/TRBV12-4
CASGLAGGNTQYF
TGTGCCAGTGGACTAGCGGGGGGTAATACGCAGTATTTT
>.|.|TRBJ1-5|TRBV28
CASSLGAARQPQHF
TGTGCCAGCAGTTTAGGGGCAGCTCGTCAGCCCCAGCATTTT
>.|.|TRBJ1-5|TRBV19
CASSSGKPQHF
TGTGCCAGTAGTTCGGGAAAGCCCCAGCATTTT
>.|TRBD2|TRBJ2-7|TRBV7-2
CASSNFGTKREQYF
TGTGCCAGCAGCAATTTCGGGACTAAGCGCGAGCAGTACTTC
>.|.|TRBJ2-2|TRBV19
CASGKGDHTGELFF
TGTGCCAGTGGAAAGGGGGACCACACCGGGGAGCTGTTTTTT
>.|.|TRBJ1-5|TRBV19
CASSLQEGLYQPQHF
TGTGCCAGTAGTCTACAGGAGGGGTTATATCAGCCCCAGCATTTT
>.|TRBD2|TRBJ2-3|TRBV7-8
CASSLGLAGEWDTQYF
TGTGCCAGCAGCCTGGGACTAGCGGGAGAATGGGATACGCAGTATTTT
>.|.|TRBJ1-1|TRBV18
CASSPYSAEAFF
TGTGCCAGCTCACCATACTCGGCTGAAGCTTTCTTT
>.|TRBD1|TRBJ1-5|TRBV15
CATSRRGTGNQPQHF
TGTGCCACCAGCAGAAGAGGGACAGGGAATCAGCCCCAGCATTTT
>.|.|TRBJ1-2|TRBV6-1
CASSEAEGYTF
TGTGCCAGCAGTGAAGCGGAGGGCTACACCTTC
>few|TRBD2|TRBJ2-3|TRBV27
CASGAVHFSGGISDTQYF
TGTGCCAGCGGGGCTGTCCACTTTAGCGGGGGGATCTCAGATACGCAGTATTTT
>.|TRBD2|TRBJ2-2|TRBV3-1/TRBV3-2
CASSLGLAGATNTGELFF
TGTGCCAGCAGCCTAGGACTAGCGGGCGCCACGAACACCGGGGAGCTGTTTTTT
>.|.|TRBJ1-3|TRBV7-9
CASSRSGSPGNTIYF
TGTGCCAGCAGCCGATCAGGGTCCCCTGGAAACACCATATATTTT
>.|.|TRBJ2-1|TRBV9
CASSSRGGTYNEQFF
TGTGCCAGCAGCTCGAGGGGGGGGACCTACAATGAGCAGTTCTTC
>few|TRBD1|TRBJ1-1|TRBV5-1
CASSTLDRGPEAFF
TGCGCCAGCAGCACCCTGGACAGGGGGCCTGAAGCTTTCTTT
>.|TRBD2|TRBJ2-1|TRBV4-2
CASSQVGLAGGRIEQFF
TGTGCCAGCAGCCAAGTGGGACTAGCGGGGGGTAGGATTGAGCAGTTCTTC
>.|TRBD1|TRBJ1-2|TRBV18
CASSPTDRGSGYTF
TGTGCCAGCTCACCTACGGACAGGGGGAGCGGCTACACCTTC
>.|.|TRBJ2-2|TRBV2
CASRINRDNTGELFF
TGTGCCAGCAGGATCAACAGGGACAACACCGGGGAGCTGTTTTTT
>.|.|TRBJ1-4|TRBV7-2
CASSRGEGEKLFF
TGTGCCAGCAGTCGAGGGGAGGGGGAAAAACTGTTTTTT
>.|TRBD1|TRBJ1-1|TRBV5-1
CASSPEGTGEVHTEAFF
TGCGCCAGCAGCCCGGAGGGGACAGGGGAAGTGCACACTGAAGCTTTCTTT
>once|.|TRBJ2-7|TRBV11-2
CASSTGEGNEQYF
TGTGCCAGCAGTACAGGCGAAGGGAACGAGCAGTACTTC
>.|TRBD2|TRBJ2-1|TRBV6-5
CASSYSRGAGDNEQFF
TGTGCCAGCAGTTACTCGCGGGGGGCCGGGGATAATGAGCAGTTCTTC
>few|.|TRBJ1-3|TRBV28
CATLWGGRNTIYF
TGTGCCACCTTGTGGGGGGGGAGGAACACCATATATTTT
>.|TRBD1|TRBJ1-2|TRBV29-1
CSVAVGTGGVGYTF
TGCAGCGTTGCGGTGGGGACAGGGGGCGTTGGCTACACCTTC
>.|TRBD1|TRBJ2-7|TRBV15
CATSRDRRQGKYEQYF
TGTGCCACCAGCAGAGATCGGCGACAGGGAAAATACGAGCAGTACTTC
>.|.|TRBJ1-1|TRBV4-1
CASSQGLREGAFF
TGCGCCAGCAGCCAAGGCCTCAGGGAGGGAGCTTTCTTT
>many|TRBD1|TRBJ2-7|TRBV29-1
CSAGQGVHEQYF
TGCAGCGCGGGACAGGGGGTCCACGAGCAGTACTTC
>.|TRBD2|TRBJ2-2|TRBV18
CASSPLTSGVNTGELFF
TGTGCCAGCTCACCCCTGACTAGCGGGGTAAACACCGGGGAGCTGTTTTTT
>many|TRBD1|TRBJ1-6|TRBV5-1
CASSLSRGSSPLHF
TGCGCCAGCAGCTTGTCCAGGGGGAGTTCACCCCTCCACTTT
>.|TRBD1|TRBJ2-5|TRBV7-9
CASSLIDRGKTQYF
TGTGCCAGCAGCCTGATCGACAGGGGGAAGACCCAGTACTTC
>.|TRBD1|TRBJ1-3|TRBV11-2
CASSLLTGFSGNTIYF
TGTGCCAGCAGCTTGTTGACAGGGTTCTCTGGAAACACCATATATTTT
>.|TRBD1|TRBJ1-1|TRBV29-1
CSTSQGAGTEAFF
TGCAGTACCTCCCAGGGGGCAGGCACTGAAGCTTTCTTT
>.|TRBD2|TRBJ2-5|TRBV5-1
CASSLPTGGQETQYF
TGCGCCAGCAGCTTGCCTACGGGGGGACAAGAGACCCAGTACTTC
>.|TRBD1|TRBJ1-1|TRBV29-1
CSVLGGMNTEAFF
TGCAGCGTTTTAGGGGGCATGAACACTGAAGCTTTCTTT
>.|TRBD1|TRBJ2-5|TRBV5-4
CASSHPDRGETQYF
TGTGCCAGCAGTCATCCGGACAGGGGCGAGACCCAGTACTTC
>.|.|TRBJ1-1|TRBV3-1/TRBV3-2
CASSQDGRVGAFF
TGTGCCAGCAGCCAAGATGGGCGTGTTGGCGCTTTCTTT
>.|TRBD2|TRBJ2-3|TRBV12-5
CASGLAPKAGQGIDTQYF
TGTGCTAGTGGTTTGGCACCTAAAGCGGGGCAAGGTATAGATACGCAGTATTTT
>once|.|TRBJ1-2|TRBV10-1
CASSESGGGYGYTF
TGCGCCAGCAGTGAGTCGGGAGGGGGCTATGGCTACACCTTC
>.|.|TRBJ2-3|TRBV9
CASSVFSQGDTQYF
TGTGCCAGCAGCGTATTCTCTCAGGGAGATACGCAGTATTTT
>.|.|TRBJ1-3|TRBV7-9
CASSPPGGLAGNTIYF
TGTGCCAGCAGCCCGCCGGGAGGTTTGGCTGGAAACACCATATATTTT
>.|TRBD2|TRBJ2-7|TRBV7-9
CASSLAGLAGANEQYF
TGTGCCAGCAGCTTAGCGGGACTAGCGGGGGCTAACGAGCAGTACTTC
>.|.|TRBJ2-3|TRBV7-7
CASSFSDRFTDTQYF
TGTGCCAGCAGCTTCTCGGACAGATTCACAGATACGCAGTATTTT
>.|.|TRBJ2-2|TRBV5-1
CASSTGDTGELFF
TGCGCCAGCAGCACCGGGGACACCGGGGAGCTGTTTTTT
>once|TRBD2|TRBJ2-2|TRBV6-2/TRBV6-3
CASSYPRGGPGELFF
TGTGCCAGCAGTTACCCGAGGGGAGGGCCCGGGGAGCTGTTTTTT
>.|TRBD1|TRBJ2-5|TRBV5-6
CASSSPGGRGPKYF
TGTGCCAGCAGCTCCCCCGGGGGCAGGGGGCCCAAGTACTTC